This section outlines one T cell receptor (beta chain) sequence together with its context. Assay used: immunoSEQ multiplex PCR; TCRdb lists only in-frame clones, some missing. The repertoire holds around 300,000 clones, with around nine tenths as singletons. The data stem from a study of blood T cell repertoires in COVID-19. This CDR3 spans 16 amino acids. V lost 4 bases, J lost 5 bases, and 11 bases stayed unmatched. The V gene's germline CDR1 is GTSNPN and CDR2 SVGIG (reference sequence). V gene TRBV30 combines with J gene TRBJ1-1, with 12 bases aligning to TRBD1. The sample comprised PBMCs or T cells enriched from blood (not recorded which). This receptor was obtained from a woman under 30 who had recovered from COVID-19. This chain's CDR3 is CAWNPWDRGLVTEAFF. In nucleotides, the CDR3 is TGTGCCTGGAACCCGTGGGACAGGGGGCTAGTAACTGAAGCTTTCTTT.